The 22 T cell receptor beta chains reported below all come from one sample, sequenced in a study of T cells in Graves' hyperthyroidism and ophthalmopathy. Amplification of TCR beta CDR3 regions used RNA as the template. First-round RT-PCR with HTBI primers amplified the TCR CDR3 region. TCRdb reprocessed the multiplex PCR reads with MiXCR, giving one entry per CDR3 protein. The sample consists of tens of thousands of distinct CDR3 sequences, around 48% of them appearing once. Source material: blood. The source is a woman aged 45-65 years with Graves' ophthalmopathy.

The genes are TRBV20-1 and TRBJ1-1; D perhaps matches TRBD1 (5 bases). CDR1 is DFQATT, CDR2 SNEGSKA, per germline (reference sequence). This CDR3 is 10 amino acids long. Trimming left V 7 bases short and J 7 bases short, with 10 bases between. CDR3 in DNA: TGCAGTGTTCAGGGAGATGAAGCTTTCTTT. Translated: CSVQGDEAFF.

CDR3: CASKPGDTQYF. In DNA, the CDR3 is TGTGCCAGCAAGCCAGGGGATACGCAGTATTTT. J is TRBJ2-3 and V is TRBV6-5; D is perhaps TRBD1 (5 bases). Trimming shortened V by 7 bases and J by 6 bases, and 8 bases separated the two germline ends. This CDR3 has 11 amino acids. Germline loops: CDR1 MNHEY, CDR2 SVGAGI.

V and J are TRBV24-1 and TRBJ2-1, with 14 bases identical to TRBD2. Per the germline V gene, CDR1 is KGHDR and CDR2 is SFDVKD. The CDR3 length is 17 residues. V lost 5 bases, J lost 7 bases, and 9 bases stayed unmatched. CDR3 protein: CATSATGTSGSGNEQFF. For the CDR3, the DNA is TGTGCCACCAGTGCAACCGGGACTAGCGGGAGCGGAAATGAGCAGTTCTTC.

At least ten counts were recorded for this clonotype. The J gene is TRBJ2-7, the V gene TRBV11-2; TRBD2 matches 10 bases. This CDR3 has 17 amino acids. Per germline, CDR1 SGHAT and CDR2 FQNNGV. Trimming cost V 3 bases and J 1 base; bases outside gene matches: 9. CDR3 sequence reads: CASSLSHIAGGSYEQYF. CDR3 in DNA: TGTGCCAGCAGCTTGTCCCATATAGCGGGAGGTTCCTACGAGCAGTACTTC.

The rearrangement uses TRBV20-1 and TRBJ2-7, with D perhaps matching TRBD2 (5 bases). The CDR3 runs to 14 residues. Trimming shortened V by 0 bases and J by 5 bases, and 14 bases separated the two germline ends. The V gene's germline CDR1 is DFQATT and CDR2 SNEGSKA (reference sequence). DNA for the CDR3: TGCAGTGCTAGAGAGAGGGCCTCAGCCCACGAGCAGTACTTC. Translation: CSARERASAHEQYF.

In its sample, this clonotype is medium-sized (0.01 to 0.1%). The chain carries TRBV10-2 and TRBJ2-7; 8 nucleotides match TRBD1. The germline V gene has CDR1 WSHSY and CDR2 SAAADI. CDR3 length: 13 residues. With 6 bases clipped from V and 2 bases from J, the junction kept 3 bases outside the gene matches. The CDR3: CASRQGQAYEQYF. For the CDR3, the DNA is TGCGCCAGCAGGCAGGGACAGGCCTACGAGCAGTACTTC.

Ten or more counts support this clonotype. The rearrangement joins TRBV12-3 or TRBV12-4 to TRBJ2-2; D gene ambiguous. The V end lost 8 bases, the J end lost 5 bases, and 6 bases lay between the germline ends. This CDR3 has 11 residues. The DNA for the CDR3 is TGTGCCAGCCTTAATACCGGGGAGCTGTTTTTT. Its protein is CASLNTGELFF.

This clonotype has ten or more counts. The J gene is TRBJ2-5, the V gene TRBV24-1, with 10 bases lining up with TRBD2. The trim removed 5 bases at V and 0 bases at J, leaving 5 bases unmatched. Germline loops: CDR1 KGHDR, CDR2 SFDVKD. There are 16 residues in the CDR3. The CDR3 here is CATSGNSGRYQETQYF. CDR3 in DNA: TGTGCCACCAGTGGAAATAGCGGGAGGTACCAAGAGACCCAGTACTTC.

Ten or more counts support this clonotype. The J gene is TRBJ2-3, the V gene TRBV19; D is possibly TRBD1 or TRBD2 (5 bases each). This CDR3 comprises 13 residues. Germline CDR1 LNHDA, CDR2 SQIVND (reference sequence). Trimming left V 2 bases short and J 6 bases short, with 9 bases between. DNA of the CDR3: TGTGCCAGTAGTATAAGGGGAGCCGATACGCAGTATTTT. Residues: CASSIRGADTQYF. Full variable domain (missing parts from reference TRBV19 and TRBJ2-3): DGGITQSPKYLFRKEGQNVTLSCEQNLNHDAMYWYRQDPGQGLRLIYYSQIVNDFQKGDIAEGYSVSREKKESFPLTVTSAQKNPTAFYLCASSIRGADTQYFGPGTRLTVL.

In its sample, this clonotype was seen many times. The chain links TRBV19 to TRBJ2-7; no reliable D call. V lost 4 bases and J lost 3, with 10 bases in between. This CDR3 spans 13 amino acids. Looked up from germline, CDR1 is LNHDA and CDR2 is SQIVND (reference sequence). CDR3 coding DNA: TGTGCCAGTAGTACCGAGTCGTTCTACGAGCAGTACTTC. As protein: CASSTESFYEQYF.

This clonotype appeared many times. This chain joins TRBV12-3 or TRBV12-4 and TRBJ2-3, with D possibly matching TRBD1 (5 bases). The germline V and J ends were trimmed by 1 base and 7 bases, with 9 bases remaining between them. This CDR3 contains 13 residues. The CDR3 nucleotides are TGTGCCAGCAGTTTAGGACAGACTTATACGCAGTATTTT. Residues: CASSLGQTYTQYF.

The chain employs TRBV10-1 and TRBJ2-5, with 8 positions matching TRBD2. The closer fit of TRBJ2-4 to the DNA end suggests the J call may be wrong. The V gene's germline CDR1 is WNHNN and CDR2 SYGVQD (reference sequence). The CDR3 is 11 amino acids. The CDR3 DNA sequence: TGCGCCAGCAGCGCGGGGGGCATTCAGTACTTC. Its translation: CASSAGGIQYF.

This clonotype appeared many times. The gene calls are TRBV4-1 and TRBJ2-7; 9 bases are shared with TRBD2. This CDR3 spans 17 amino acids. Germline CDR1 and CDR2: MGHRA and YSYEKL. After removal of 2 bases from V and 3 bases from J, the junction contained 11 bases not matched to a gene. The CDR3 nucleotides are TGCGCCAGCAGCCAACTCGGGACTAGCCCAAACAACTACGAGCAGTACTTC. It yields the protein CASSQLGTSPNNYEQYF.

As concerns this clonotype: A much larger clone lies one base from this, so it may be a read error. The missing conserved phenylalanine or tryptophan at the end of this CDR3 makes a read error likely. The genes are TRBV6-5 and TRBJ2-1; D not resolved. Germline-derived CDR1 and CDR2 are MNHEY and SVGAGI. CDR3 length: 12 amino acids. The V end was cut by 6 bases, the J end by 3 bases, with 6 bases between. CDR3 nucleotides: TGTGCCAGCAGGGCCTACTACAATGAGCAGTTCCTC. This sequence encodes CASRAYYNEQFL.

As regards this clonotype: It is unclear where the CDR3 begins or ends on the DNA, so no DNA is shown, and the CDR3 is as TCRdb lists it. The J gene is TRBJ2-5, the V gene TRBV19; whether TRBD1, the table's D call, matches the DNA was not checked. The germline V gene encodes CDR1 LNHDA and CDR2 SQIVND (reference sequence). The CDR3 is made up of 24 amino acids, end residues included. The CDR3 loop is CASSINRDLPTMSSSSGVEETQYF.

With regard to this clonotype: A much larger clone differs by one base, so this may be a read error. This chain links TRBV3-1 with TRBJ1-5; possible D gene TRBD1, 6 bases. The CDR3 runs to 13 residues. Germline V CDR1 and CDR2: LGHDT, YNNKEL (reference sequence). Deletions cut 5 bases from V and 6 bases from J, with 11 bases between. CDR3 coding DNA: TGTGCCAGCAGCAGGACAGAAAGTCAGCCCCAGCATTTT. Protein sequence: CASSRTESQPQHF. The whole variable domain, filled in from reference TRBV3-1 and TRBJ1-5, reads DTAVSQTPKYLVTQMGNDKSIKCEQNLGHDTMYWYKQDSKKFLKIMFSYNNKELIINETVPNRFSPKSPDKAHLNLHINSLELGDSAVYFCASSRTESQPQHFGDGTRLSIL.

This chain links TRBV20-1 with TRBJ1-3; D remains ambiguous. The CDR3 consists of 12 residues. Deletions cut 1 base from V and 0 bases from J, with 1 base between. Germline V CDR1 and CDR2: DFQATT, SNEGSKA (reference sequence). The chain's CDR3 is CSARVSGNTIYF. In DNA, the CDR3 is TGCAGTGCTAGAGTCTCTGGAAACACCATATATTTT.

This clonotype was detected many times. The gene calls are TRBV6-5 and TRBJ1-2; the match to TRBD1 covers 8 bases. Trimming cost V 6 bases and J 4 bases; bases outside gene matches: 4. Per germline, CDR1 MNHEY and CDR2 SVGAGI. This CDR3 is 13 amino acids long. DNA of the CDR3: TGTGCCAGCAGCTGGACAGGGAGCTATGGCTACACCTTC. Protein: CASSWTGSYGYTF.

This clonotype was seen ten or more times. CDR3 bases: TGTGCCAGCAGCAAAGGACTAGCGGGAGGATCGGAGGAGACCCAGTACTTC. As protein: CASSKGLAGGSEETQYF. The rearrangement uses TRBV7-9 and TRBJ2-5; the match to TRBD2 covers 14 bases. CDR1 is SEHNR, CDR2 FQNEAQ, per germline (reference sequence). The junction had 10 bases not matched to a gene; V was cut back by 5 bases and J by 5 bases. The CDR3 is 17 residues long.

The CDR3 nucleotides read TGTGCCAGCAGTCACACCGGGGGGGAAACCTACGAGCAGTACTTC. Its protein is CASSHTGGETYEQYF. The chain employs TRBV7-2 and TRBJ2-7; 8 bases fit TRBD2. This CDR3 contains 15 residues. V shed 6 bases and J 2 bases; nucleotides not matched to a gene: 9. The germline CDR1 and CDR2 sequences are SGHTA and FQGNSA.

In regard to this clonotype: At one of its ends the junction is not consistent with the germline gene, which may arise from a read error. The genes are TRBV24-1 and TRBJ2-1; maybe TRBD1 (6 bases). CDR1 KGHDR and CDR2 SFDVKD come from the germline V gene. The CDR3 has 17 residues. The CDR3 DNA reads as TGTGCCAGCAGTTTTTCAGGGGACCGACCGACACACAATGAGCAGTTCTTC. Its protein product is CASSFSGDRPTHNEQFF.

This clonotype was counted ten times or more. This chain links TRBV6-6 with TRBJ2-3; TRBD1 agrees at 7 bases. This CDR3 is 14 amino acids long. V shed 6 bases and J 0 bases; nucleotides not matched to a gene: 3. Germline CDR1 is MNHNY and CDR2 is SVGAGI (reference sequence). The CDR3 region has the DNA TGTGCCAGCAGAGACAGGGATAGCACAGATACGCAGTATTTT. Translating gives CASRDRDSTDTQYF.